What follows are 22 T cell receptor beta chains derived from one specimen sequenced in a study of T cells after yellow fever vaccination. TCRdb re-called the 5' RACE reads through MiXCR, storing one row per CDR3 protein. The sample holds 400,000 or so distinct CDR3 sequences, 6.2% seen once. The input for sequencing was PBMCs, taken 5 days after the yellow fever booster vaccination. Every receptor here comes from a man younger than 45 who received the YFV17D yellow fever vaccine.

The genes are TRBV30 and TRBJ2-3, with D possibly called TRBD1 or TRBD2 (7 bases each). CDR3 length: 13 residues. Germline CDR1 reads GTSNPN; CDR2 reads SVGIG (reference sequence). The germline V and J ends were trimmed by 5 bases and 8 bases, with 17 bases remaining between them. The CDR3 DNA reads as TGTGCCTGGGGGCTTCAGGGGGGGAGTACGCAGTATTTT. This translates into CAWGLQGGSTQYF.

Ten or more counts support this clonotype. V and J are TRBV20-1 and TRBJ2-3, with 8 bases lining up with TRBD2. CDR1 and CDR2 (germline): DFQATT, SNEGSKA (reference sequence). The CDR3 sequence is 15 residues long. Germline trimming cut 6 bases from V and 0 bases from J; bases unmatched to any gene: 8. CDR3 amino acids: CSATPIAGSTDTQYF. Written as DNA, the CDR3 is TGCAGTGCCACGCCGATAGCGGGAAGCACAGATACGCAGTATTTT.

The sample holds many counts of this clonotype. The chain couples TRBV5-1 to TRBJ2-1, with TRBD2 matching 12 bases. The trim removed 0 bases at V and 8 bases at J, leaving 6 bases unmatched. The CDR3 is 16 amino acids. In germline, CDR1 is SGHRS, CDR2 YFSETQ. CDR3 sequence reads: CASSLELAGGLDEQFF. The DNA for the CDR3 is TGCGCCAGCAGCTTGGAACTAGCGGGAGGACTGGATGAGCAGTTCTTC. The variable domain in full, with the rest retrieved from reference TRBV5-1 and TRBJ2-1, is KAGVTQTPRYLIKTRGQQVTLSCSPISGHRSVSWYQQTPGQGLQFLFEYFSETQRNKGNFPGRFSGRQFSNSRSEMNVSTLELGDSALYLCASSLELAGGLDEQFFGPGTRLTVL.

This clonotype occurred many times. The V call is TRBV5-4, the J call TRBJ2-7, with D possibly matching TRBD2 (6 bases). V was shortened by 0 bases and J by 4 bases, with 26 bases between the two germline ends. The CDR3 covers 19 residues. Germline loops: CDR1 SGHNT, CDR2 YYREEE (reference sequence). CDR3 loop: CASSLGSAGLAGKKYEQYF. The CDR3 DNA sequence: TGTGCCAGCAGCTTGGGTTCGGCGGGGCTAGCCGGCAAGAAATACGAGCAGTACTTC.

This clonotype was detected only a few times. The rearrangement joins TRBV4-3 to TRBJ2-1; TRBD2 agrees at 8 bases. This CDR3 region has 16 residues. Germline lookup yields CDR1 LGHNA and CDR2 YSLEER. After removal of 0 bases from V and 8 bases from J, the junction contained 9 bases not matched to a gene. Written as DNA, the CDR3 is TGCGCCAGCAGCCAAGATAGGACGGGGGGGGGCGATGAGCAGTTCTTC. Its protein is CASSQDRTGGGDEQFF.

This clonotype showed up many times. This chain links TRBV5-1 with TRBJ2-5, with a possible D match to TRBD1 (6 bases). Germline lookup yields CDR1 SGHRS and CDR2 YFSETQ. The germline V and J ends were trimmed by 1 base and 1 base, with 11 bases remaining between them. This CDR3 has 15 residues. CDR3 in DNA: TGCGCCAGCAGCTTGTGGACAGTCTCCCAAGAGACCCAGTACTTC. It encodes CASSLWTVSQETQYF.

In this sample, this clonotype turned up a few times. V is TRBV6-2 or TRBV6-3 and J is TRBJ1-2; 8 positions match TRBD1. This CDR3 spans 12 amino acids. The ends lost 2 bases at V and 10 bases at J; junction bases unmatched: 3. Germline assignment: CDR1 MNHEY and CDR2 SVGEGT. The CDR3 nucleotides read TGTGCCAGCAGTTACGCAGGGGGCTTCTACACCTTC. It encodes CASSYAGGFYTF.

This clonotype was detected many times. This chain links TRBV10-1 with TRBJ2-1; TRBD1 or TRBD2 may be the D gene (5 bases each). Germline assignment: CDR1 WNHNN and CDR2 SYGVQD (reference sequence). This CDR3 is 18 amino acids long. Trimming removed 6 bases from V and 2 bases from J, with 23 bases in between. The CDR3 DNA reads as TGCGCCAGCAGACAAGCGGCAAACTCTACGGGGCCCTACAATGAGCAGTTCTTC. This translates into CASRQAANSTGPYNEQFF.

This clonotype was detected many times. The rearrangement links TRBV30 to TRBJ2-3; 9 nucleotides agree with TRBD1. V lost 5 bases, J lost 3 bases, and 6 bases stayed unmatched. Germline lookup yields CDR1 GTSNPN and CDR2 SVGIG (reference sequence). The CDR3 covers 14 residues. In DNA, the CDR3 is TGTGCCTGGTCCCTGACAGGGGGAACAGATACGCAGTATTTT. It translates to CAWSLTGGTDTQYF.

This clonotype has at least ten counts. The V gene is TRBV5-1, the J gene TRBJ2-4, with D possibly being TRBD1 (7 bases). V lost 0 bases and J 10 bases, leaving 20 bases between the germline ends. The CDR3 sequence is 16 residues long. CDR1 SGHRS and CDR2 YFSETQ come from the germline V gene. The CDR3 bases are TGCGCCAGCAGCTTGGGGTCCGGCCCCTCAGGGGGGATTCAGTACTTC. The encoded protein is CASSLGSGPSGGIQYF.

At least ten counts were recorded for this clonotype. This rearrangement joins TRBV6-1 to TRBJ2-4, with a tentative D call TRBD2 (6 bases). The V end lost 6 bases, the J end lost 10 bases, and 31 bases lay between the germline ends. The CDR3 has 18 residues. The V gene's germline CDR1 is MNHNS and CDR2 SASEGT. CDR3 loop: CASSPAPASRLGPSIQYF. The CDR3 DNA reads TGTGCCAGCAGCCCGGCCCCCGCTAGCCGACTAGGGCCTAGTATTCAGTACTTC.

This clonotype occurred many times. V gene TRBV2 combines with J gene TRBJ2-7; no firm D call. The ends were cut back, 4 bases at V and 0 bases at J, with 7 bases in the middle. Germline CDR1 is SNHLY and CDR2 is FYNNEI. This CDR3 region has 13 residues. CDR3 bases: TGTGCCAGCAGTGCCCCCAGCTCCTACGAGCAGTACTTC. Translating it yields CASSAPSSYEQYF.

This clonotype was seen at least ten times. The chain is built from TRBV18 and TRBJ2-5; 7 bases line up with TRBD2. The junction had 4 bases not matched to a gene; V was cut back by 5 bases and J by 4 bases. Germline V gene lookup returns CDR1 KGHSH and CDR2 LQKENI. The CDR3 has 13 amino acids. DNA for the CDR3: TGTGCCAGCTCAACTAGACTAGCAGAGACCCAGTACTTC. It translates to CASSTRLAETQYF.

The genes are TRBV5-1 and TRBJ2-3; 11 bases align to TRBD2. Looked up from germline, CDR1 is SGHRS and CDR2 is YFSETQ. The V gene end was trimmed by 5 bases and the J gene end by 4 bases; junction bases not matched to a gene: 9. The CDR3 has 16 amino acids. CDR3 in amino acids: CASRKNSGRAADTQYF. The CDR3 region has the DNA TGCGCCAGCAGGAAGAATAGCGGGAGGGCCGCAGATACGCAGTATTTT.

At least ten counts were recorded for this clonotype. The chain joins TRBV5-1 to TRBJ2-1; perhaps TRBD2 as D (5 bases). This CDR3 has 14 residues. CDR1 and CDR2 from the germline V gene are SGHRS and YFSETQ. Trimming took off 0 bases at V and 4 bases at J, with 8 bases between the two ends. The CDR3 here is CASSLATSYNEQFF. DNA for the CDR3: TGCGCCAGCAGCTTGGCCACTAGTTACAATGAGCAGTTCTTC.

This chain links TRBV2 with TRBJ1-1, with unresolved D. The germline V gene has CDR1 SNHLY and CDR2 FYNNEI. The CDR3 extends over 11 amino acids. The ends were cut back, 5 bases at V and 5 bases at J, with 6 bases in the middle. CDR3: CASSRETEAFF. As DNA, the CDR3 is TGTGCCAGCAGTCGGGAGACTGAAGCTTTCTTT.

This clonotype was counted many times. This chain links TRBV19 with TRBJ1-1, with TRBD1 matching over 7 bases. CDR1 LNHDA and CDR2 SQIVND come from the germline V gene (reference sequence). Unmatched junction bases numbered 16, after V lost 9 bases and J lost 0 bases. This CDR3 has 17 amino acids. CDR3 coding DNA: TGTGCCAGAATGGGGAAATCCGGGACAGACCTGAACACTGAAGCTTTCTTT. Translation gives CARMGKSGTDLNTEAFF.

This clonotype appeared a few times. This chain uses TRBV19 with TRBJ2-1, with D uncertain. The CDR3 is 14 amino acids. Between the trimmed V and J ends, which lost 2 bases and 5 bases, there was a span of 10 bases. CDR1 and CDR2 from the germline V gene are LNHDA and SQIVND (reference sequence). The CDR3 coding sequence is TGTGCCAGTAGTATAAGGAACACTCACAATGAGCAGTTCTTC. It is translated as CASSIRNTHNEQFF.

CDR3 DNA sequence: TGTGCCAGCAGCTTCCGAGGGGGCCCTAGCACAGATACGCAGTATTTT. Its protein product is CASSFRGGPSTDTQYF. The chain links TRBV28 to TRBJ2-3; TRBD1 matches 7 bases. The germline V gene has CDR1 MDHEN and CDR2 SYDVKM. The CDR3 is made up of 16 amino acids. V lost 6 bases and J lost 0; bases outside the gene matches: 9.

This clonotype was observed at least ten times. The V and J genes are TRBV5-1 and TRBJ2-5; D is perhaps TRBD2 (5 bases). CDR1 and CDR2 (germline): SGHRS, YFSETQ. The CDR3 extends over 16 amino acids. V shed 0 bases and J shed 0 bases, with 12 bases lying between them. This CDR3 is CASSLGAADDQETQYF. Written as DNA, the CDR3 is TGCGCCAGCAGCTTGGGGGCAGCGGACGACCAAGAGACCCAGTACTTC. The complete variable domain, with remaining parts taken from reference TRBV5-1 and TRBJ2-5, reads KAGVTQTPRYLIKTRGQQVTLSCSPISGHRSVSWYQQTPGQGLQFLFEYFSETQRNKGNFPGRFSGRQFSNSRSEMNVSTLELGDSALYLCASSLGAADDQETQYFGPGTRLLVL.

This clonotype appeared many times. The chain combines TRBV7-2 with TRBJ2-5; 8 positions match TRBD2. V was clipped by 6 bases and J by 4 bases; unmatched bases: 7. Germline assignment: CDR1 SGHTA and CDR2 FQGNSA. The CDR3 extends over 14 amino acids. The CDR3 bases are TGTGCCAGCAGGGTCAGCGGGAGTGGAGAGACCCAGTACTTC. Protein: CASRVSGSGETQYF.

This clonotype was counted between two and nine times. This chain uses TRBV29-1 with TRBJ2-7, with D possibly TRBD1 on 6 matching bases. The CDR3 covers 14 residues. Trimming took 7 bases from V and 0 from J, leaving 16 bases between them. Looked up from germline, CDR1 is SQVTM and CDR2 is ANQGSEA. The CDR3 protein is CSGSRTVYSYEQYF. CDR3 DNA sequence: TGCAGCGGAAGTAGGACAGTCTACTCCTACGAGCAGTACTTC.